The present T cell receptor beta chain was sequenced within a study of control samples from healthy donors and cancer patients. The method was immunoSEQ multiplex PCR; TCRdb's version includes in-frame clones alone and lacks a portion of them. The sample holds about 55,000 clones, approximately 95% seen once. CDR3 length: 13 amino acids. Germline V lookup: CDR1 SGHRS, CDR2 YFSETQ. Trimming cost V 0 bases and J 8 bases; bases outside gene matches: 3. Source material: blood. The sequence was collected from a man in his thirties or forties in good health. The chain carries TRBV5-1 and TRBJ1-1, with TRBD1 matching 8 bases. CDR3 bases: TGCGCCAGCAGCTTGGCCCAGGGGGCCGAAGCTTTCTTT. It translates to CASSLAQGAEAFF.